The clone carrying this T cell receptor (beta chain) appeared many times. TCRdb re-analysed the PCR reads in MiXCR, keeping a single row per CDR3 protein. This repertoire shows over 600,000 distinct CDR3 sequences, 20% found once; its top ten account for around 0.9%. Per germline, CDR1 SGHNT and CDR2 YYREEE (reference sequence). The CDR3 runs 16 residues. Trimming took 4 bases from V and 6 from J; bases not matched to a gene: 12. This entry comes from a study of molecular identifiers for immune sequencing clone quantification. Input material: naive CD8+ T cells from blood, with Jurkat cell RNA spiked in. Subset here: FACS-sorted CD8+CD4-CCR7+CD45RA+ naive T cells. The TCR originated in a human donor in good health. Some libraries in this study had Jurkat cell RNA spiked in. The chain recombines TRBV5-4 with TRBJ2-1; 8 nucleotides line up with TRBD2. The CDR3 coding sequence is TGTGCCAGCAGCCCCGGGGGTAGCGGGATCATCAATGAGCAGTTCTTC. This codes for CASSPGGSGIINEQFF. The full variable domain, completed using reference TRBV5-4 and TRBJ2-1, is ETGVTQSPTHLIKTRGQQVTLRCSSQSGHNTVSWYQQALGQGPQFIFQYYREEENGRGNFPPRFSGLQFPNYSSELNVNALELDDSALYLCASSPGGSGIINEQFFGPGTRLTVL.